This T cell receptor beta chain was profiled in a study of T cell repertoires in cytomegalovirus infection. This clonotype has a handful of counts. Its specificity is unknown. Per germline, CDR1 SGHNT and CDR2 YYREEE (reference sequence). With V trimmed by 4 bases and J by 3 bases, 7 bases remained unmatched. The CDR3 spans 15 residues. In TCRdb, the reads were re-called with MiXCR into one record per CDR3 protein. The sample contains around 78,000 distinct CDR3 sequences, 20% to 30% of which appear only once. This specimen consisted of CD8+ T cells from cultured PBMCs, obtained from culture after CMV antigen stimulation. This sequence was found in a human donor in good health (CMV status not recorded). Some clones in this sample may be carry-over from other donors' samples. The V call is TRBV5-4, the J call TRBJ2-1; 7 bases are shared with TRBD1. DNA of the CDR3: TGTGCCAGCAGCGTCGGGACAGAGCGCTACAATGAGCAGTTCTTC. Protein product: CASSVGTERYNEQFF.